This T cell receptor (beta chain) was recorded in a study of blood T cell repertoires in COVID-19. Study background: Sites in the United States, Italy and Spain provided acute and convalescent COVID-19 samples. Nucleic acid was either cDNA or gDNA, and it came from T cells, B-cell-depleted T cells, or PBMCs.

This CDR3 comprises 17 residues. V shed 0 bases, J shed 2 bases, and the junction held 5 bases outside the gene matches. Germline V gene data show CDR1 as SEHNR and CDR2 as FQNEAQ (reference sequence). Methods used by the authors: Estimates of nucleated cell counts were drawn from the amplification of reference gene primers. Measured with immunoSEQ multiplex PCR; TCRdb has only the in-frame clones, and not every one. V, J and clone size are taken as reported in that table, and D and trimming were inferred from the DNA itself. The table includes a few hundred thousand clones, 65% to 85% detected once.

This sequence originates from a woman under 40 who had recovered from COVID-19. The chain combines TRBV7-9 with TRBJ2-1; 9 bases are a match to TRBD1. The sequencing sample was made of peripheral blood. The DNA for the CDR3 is TGTGCCAGCAGCTTAGCGTATGGGGACAGGGCCTACAATGAGCAGTTCTTC. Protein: CASSLAYGDRAYNEQFF.